These 28 T cell receptor beta chains originate from one sample sequenced in a study of shared clonotypes between healthy human individuals. Here immunoSEQ multiplex PCR was the method, and the copy in TCRdb shows in-frame clones only, minus some. Among around 2,000,000 clones listed, roughly 96% were seen once. Input material: naive CD4+ T cells sorted from blood. Subset given: CD45RA+ positively selected. These receptors all come from a young man in good health.

The sample holds a few counts of this clone. The chain has TRBV28 and TRBJ2-1; TRBD2 aligns across 9 bases. With 1 base clipped from V and 7 bases from J, the junction kept 8 bases outside the gene matches. The CDR3 has 16 amino acids. CDR1 and CDR2 from the germline V gene are MDHEN and SYDVKM. CDR3 nucleotide sequence: TGTGCCAGCAGTTTATACCTAGCGGGACCCTGGAATGAGCAGTTCTTC. Encoded protein: CASSLYLAGPWNEQFF.

J is TRBJ2-7 and V is TRBV5-6; 8 nucleotides align to TRBD1. The junction had 6 bases not matched to a gene; V was cut back by 3 bases and J by 1 base. CDR3 length: 15 amino acids. Germline V lookup: CDR1 SGHDT, CDR2 YYEEEE. The CDR3: CASSWADRGSYEQYF. The CDR3 DNA sequence: TGTGCCAGCAGCTGGGCAGACAGGGGATCCTACGAGCAGTACTTC.

The rearrangement links TRBV5-5 to TRBJ2-7, with 7 bases matching TRBD1. With V trimmed by 3 bases and J by 3 bases, 6 bases remained unmatched. The CDR3 runs to 14 residues. Germline V lookup: CDR1 SGHKS, CDR2 YYEKEE (reference sequence). DNA for the CDR3: TGTGCCAGCAGCTCAGGGGGTTTGGGCTACGAGCAGTACTTC. It encodes CASSSGGLGYEQYF.

This sequence joins TRBV29-1 and TRBJ1-1; D remains unclear. The ends were cut back, 2 bases at V and 0 bases at J, with 7 bases in the middle. The CDR3 covers 13 residues. Germline lookup yields CDR1 SQVTM and CDR2 ANQGSEA. The CDR3 reads CSVEMSLNTEAFF. The CDR3 nucleotides read TGCAGCGTTGAAATGTCCTTGAACACTGAAGCTTTCTTT. The full variable domain, with the rest looked up from reference TRBV29-1 and TRBJ1-1, is SAVISQKPSRDICQRGTSLTIQCQVDSQVTMMFWYRQQPGQSLTLIATANQGSEATYESGFVIDKFPISRPNLTFSTLTVSNMSPEDSSIYLCSVEMSLNTEAFFGQGTRLTVV.

The rearrangement uses TRBV23-1 and TRBJ1-4; 7 nucleotides align to TRBD1. TRBV23-1 is an ORF, with its function uncertain. The J segment lost 0 bases and the V segment lost 3 bases, leaving 13 bases of the junction unmatched. The CDR3 runs 19 residues. The CDR3 DNA reads TGCGCCAGCAGTCACCCCAGGGGGTTCCAAACCACAACTAATGAAAAACTGTTTTTT. This translates into CASSHPRGFQTTTNEKLFF.

As regards this clone: A much more abundant neighbour one base away suggests this may be a read error. V gene TRBV6-6 combines with J gene TRBJ1-2; 7 positions match TRBD1. The CDR3 has 14 residues. Per germline, CDR1 MNHNY and CDR2 SVGAGI (reference sequence). V lost 0 bases to trimming and J lost 4 bases; unmatched junction nucleotides: 2. This CDR3 is CASSYSGTAYGYTF. CDR3 DNA: TGTGCCAGCAGTTACTCCGGGACAGCCTATGGCTACACCTTC.

This clone was detected only once. The CDR3 is CASSVDGPGYTF. The CDR3 region has the DNA TGTGCCAGCAGCGTAGATGGGCCAGGCTACACCTTC. This sequence joins TRBV9 and TRBJ1-2; no reliable D call. The germline gives CDR1 SGDLS, CDR2 YYNGEE. The CDR3 spans 12 residues. The V end lost 0 bases, the J end lost 8 bases, and 8 bases lay between the germline ends.

As concerns this clone: Other nucleotide sequences from this sample produce the same CDR3. V usage is TRBV25-1 and J usage is TRBJ1-2; a weak D match, TRBD1 (5 bases). The V end lost 5 bases, the J end lost 6 bases, and 7 bases lay between the germline ends. The V gene's germline CDR1 is MGHDK and CDR2 SYGVNS. This CDR3 region has 11 residues. This chain's CDR3 is CASSRGNGYTF. In nucleotides, the CDR3 is TGTGCCAGCAGTAGGGGCAATGGCTACACCTTC.

The CDR3 DNA reads as TGTGCCAGCAGTGGCCTGATCGGACTGGTAAACAATGAGCAGTTCTTC. This encodes CASSGLIGLVNNEQFF. The chain has TRBV2 and TRBJ2-1, with D possibly matching TRBD2 (5 bases). Trimming shortened V by 4 bases and J by 5 bases, and 18 bases separated the two germline ends. CDR1 and CDR2 from the germline V gene are SNHLY and FYNNEI. The CDR3 runs 16 residues.

The V gene is TRBV9, the J gene TRBJ2-1; TRBD2 matches 10 bases. This CDR3 comprises 15 residues. Germline CDR1 SGDLS, CDR2 YYNGEE. The junction had 10 bases not matched to a gene; V was cut back by 4 bases and J by 9 bases. The CDR3 DNA is TGTGCCAGCAGCCGGAGCGGGAGGGCCTCAATTGAGCAGTTCTTC. It encodes CASSRSGRASIEQFF.

This chain connects TRBV6-5 to TRBJ1-6, with D unclear. Trimming removed 0 bases at V and 4 bases at J, with 7 bases between. CDR1 and CDR2 from the germline V gene are MNHEY and SVGAGI. The CDR3 length is 15 residues. CDR3: CASSYSQAYNSPLHF. CDR3 bases: TGTGCCAGCAGTTACTCGCAGGCGTATAATTCACCCCTCCACTTT.

The V call is TRBV5-1, the J call TRBJ2-2, with D tentatively TRBD1 (6 bases). Trimming pared 5 bases from V and 4 bases from J, leaving 12 bases between. The CDR3 has 14 amino acids. Germline V lookup: CDR1 SGHRS, CDR2 YFSETQ. The CDR3, as DNA: TGCGCCAGCAGTTCCACAGGGTTCACCGGGGAGCTGTTTTTT. Encoded protein: CASSSTGFTGELFF.

DNA for the CDR3: TGTGCCAGCAGCTCTGGACTAGCGGGCGCGCCGGTGGTCGAGCAGTACTTC. This sequence encodes CASSSGLAGAPVVEQYF. The chain is built from TRBV7-2 and TRBJ2-7; 11 bases line up with TRBD2. Germline CDR1 and CDR2: SGHTA and FQGNSA. The CDR3 runs 17 residues. Trimming removed 4 bases from V and 6 bases from J; junction bases left unmatched: 14.

The V and J genes are TRBV6-5 and TRBJ2-2; TRBD2 might be the D (6 bases). CDR3 length: 14 residues. Trimming shortened V by 0 bases and J by 7 bases, and 9 bases separated the two germline ends. Germline values: CDR1 MNHEY, CDR2 SVGAGI. The CDR3 here is CASSYSGGVGELFF. The CDR3 DNA follows: TGTGCCAGCAGTTACTCGGGGGGAGTCGGGGAGCTGTTTTTT.

This clone was observed a few times. Other DNA sequences in the sample encode the same CDR3. The gene calls are TRBV6-5 and TRBJ2-7; 9 nucleotides agree with TRBD2. The V segment lost 0 bases and the J segment 1 base; nucleotides outside the gene matches: 1. This CDR3 has 15 residues. Per the germline V gene, CDR1 is MNHEY and CDR2 is SVGAGI. The DNA for the CDR3 is TGTGCCAGCAGTTACTCCCTAGCGGGATCCTACGAGCAGTACTTC. Amino acid sequence: CASSYSLAGSYEQYF.

The V gene is TRBV28, the J gene TRBJ2-7; either TRBD1 or TRBD2 may fit D (5 bases each). The CDR3 has 14 residues. CDR1 and CDR2 from the germline V gene are MDHEN and SYDVKM. Trimming left V 3 bases short and J 7 bases short, with 16 bases between. This chain's CDR3 is CASSFSGPAREQYF. CDR3 DNA sequence: TGTGCCAGCAGTTTTTCGGGGCCTGCTCGGGAGCAGTACTTC.

The rearrangement uses TRBV5-5 and TRBJ2-7, with TRBD1 matching over 8 bases. From germline, CDR1 is SGHKS and CDR2 YYEKEE (reference sequence). This CDR3 region has 16 residues. V lost 1 base to trimming and J lost 3 bases; unmatched junction nucleotides: 9. The CDR3 region is CASSLSTQGARYEQYF. The CDR3, as DNA: TGTGCCAGCAGCTTGTCCACGCAGGGGGCGCGCTACGAGCAGTACTTC.

The chain couples TRBV7-3 to TRBJ2-3; 9 bases fit TRBD1. CDR3 length: 16 residues. Germline CDR1 reads SGHTA; CDR2 reads FQGTGA. V shed 5 bases and J 2 bases; nucleotides not matched to a gene: 8. The CDR3 DNA reads as TGTGCCAGCAGCGATGAGACAGGGGGATACACAGATACGCAGTATTTT. Translation: CASSDETGGYTDTQYF.

CDR3 loop: CASSYSLGSGGGSQYF. CDR3 sequence (DNA): TGTGCCAGCAGTTACTCGTTAGGTAGCGGGGGTGGGTCCCAGTACTTC. This sequence joins TRBV6-6 and TRBJ2-5; 9 positions match TRBD2. CDR1 is MNHNY and CDR2 is SVGAGI in the germline V gene (reference sequence). The CDR3 sequence is 16 residues long. V was clipped by 0 bases and J by 9 bases; unmatched bases: 11.

The chain has TRBV5-1 and TRBJ1-1, with a possible D match to TRBD1 (6 bases). Trimming removed 0 bases at V and 7 bases at J, with 7 bases between. The CDR3 covers 12 residues. Germline V gene data show CDR1 as SGHRS and CDR2 as YFSETQ. CDR3 residues: CASSLEGDEAFF. The CDR3 DNA follows: TGCGCCAGCAGCTTGGAGGGGGATGAAGCTTTCTTT.

The gene calls are TRBV7-2 and TRBJ2-1, with D unclear. Germline loops: CDR1 SGHTA, CDR2 FQGNSA. V lost 4 bases, J lost 9 bases, and 10 bases lay in between. The CDR3 is made up of 12 amino acids. The CDR3 DNA follows: TGTGCCAGCAGCTCCTTAGTGGGTGAGCAGTTCTTC. It is translated as CASSSLVGEQFF.

This chain uses TRBV11-2 with TRBJ1-2; 7 bases match TRBD1. V dropped 5 bases and J dropped 1; count of bases not matched to a gene: 16. The germline V gene encodes CDR1 SGHAT and CDR2 FQNNGV. CDR3 size: 18 residues. The CDR3, as DNA: TGTGCCAGCAGCCCGCAACGGTCCGGGACAGCCAATAACTATGGCTACACCTTC. Translation gives CASSPQRSGTANNYGYTF.

As to this clone: Other DNA sequences from this sample encode an identical CDR3 as well. The chain combines TRBV30 with TRBJ1-1; D is perhaps TRBD1 (6 bases). In germline, CDR1 is GTSNPN, CDR2 SVGIG (reference sequence). The CDR3 consists of 13 residues. The V gene lost 2 bases and the J gene lost 5 bases, with 12 bases spanning the gap. This CDR3 is CAWSLQGGTEAFF. The CDR3 DNA is TGTGCCTGGAGTTTACAGGGAGGAACTGAAGCTTTCTTT.

The V call is TRBV11-2, the J call TRBJ2-7; TRBD2 matches 10 bases. This CDR3 is 15 amino acids long. Germline V CDR1 and CDR2: SGHAT, FQNNGV. With V trimmed by 5 bases and J by 1 base, 5 bases remained unmatched. The DNA of the CDR3 is TGTGCCAGCAGCCCACCACTAGCGGGGTCCTACGAGCAGTACTTC. Translated, it gives CASSPPLAGSYEQYF.

V gene TRBV28 combines with J gene TRBJ1-1; D remains unclear. Deletions cut 8 bases from V and 3 bases from J, with 7 bases between. The CDR3 totals 11 residues. Germline CDR1 is MDHEN and CDR2 is SYDVKM. In DNA, the CDR3 is TGTGCCAGCTTCAGGTACACTGAAGCTTTCTTT. It is translated as CASFRYTEAFF.

The V gene is TRBV7-2, the J gene TRBJ1-5; no reliable D call. This CDR3 has 12 residues. In germline, CDR1 is SGHTA, CDR2 FQGNSA. Trimming took 5 bases from V and 3 from J, leaving 5 bases between them. The CDR3 spells CASSAYNQPQHF. In DNA, the CDR3 is TGTGCCAGCAGCGCGTACAATCAGCCCCAGCATTTT.

This clone occurred once. The chain carries TRBV28 and TRBJ1-2; D gene unclear. There are 14 residues in the CDR3. Germline lookup yields CDR1 MDHEN and CDR2 SYDVKM. V was pared by 3 bases and J by 4 bases, with 12 bases between. In DNA, the CDR3 is TGTGCCAGCAGTTTTGGCAGACCCATCTATGGCTACACCTTC. This translates into CASSFGRPIYGYTF.

The genes are TRBV7-2 and TRBJ2-7, with unresolved D. The CDR3 sequence is 15 residues long. Per germline, CDR1 SGHTA and CDR2 FQGNSA. V was trimmed by 1 base and J by 0 bases, leaving 10 bases between them. CDR3 sequence (DNA): TGTGCCAGCAGCTTAGAGTCAGCGAGCTCCTACGAGCAGTACTTC. It yields the protein CASSLESASSYEQYF. The full variable domain, completed using reference TRBV7-2 and TRBJ2-7, is GAGVSQSPSNKVTEKGKDVELRCDPISGHTALYWYRQSLGQGLEFLIYFQGNSAPDKSGLPSDRFSAERTGGSVSTLTIQRTQQEDSAVYLCASSLESASSYEQYFGPGTRLTVT.